The clone carrying this T cell receptor (beta chain) has just a few counts. CDR1 and CDR2 (germline): MNHEY, SVGEGT. J lost 9 bases, V lost 2 bases, and 5 bases had no gene match. The CDR3 covers 15 residues. This record belongs to a study of blood T cell repertoires in COVID-19. Study-level background: COVID-19 samples, acute and convalescent, were from the United States, Italy and Spain. The cDNA or gDNA used as material had been derived from T cells, B-cell-depleted T cells, or PBMCs.

Original analysis: It was from reference gene primer amplification that nucleated cell counts were estimated. Some clones are missing from TCRdb's copy, which holds only in-frame ones; the method was immunoSEQ multiplex PCR. D and trimming were read from the DNA, whereas the V and J calls and clone size are those reported in that table. The profile shows 95,000 to 110,000 clones, about 80% of them singletons. This receptor was taken from a woman of 80 years or more with active or convalescent COVID-19. The chain joins TRBV6-2 or TRBV6-3 to TRBJ1-5; 12 bases align to TRBD1. The material sequenced was peripheral blood. The CDR3 DNA is TGTGCCAGCAGTTACGGGGGACAGGGGGCATCGCCCCAGCATTTT. This codes for CASSYGGQGASPQHF.